This TCR beta chain came from a study of T cell responses to AZD1222 COVID-19 vaccine. Germline loops: CDR1 MNHEY, CDR2 SVGEGT. The V gene lost 6 bases and the J gene lost 4 bases, with 18 bases spanning the gap. CDR3 length: 16 residues. Here immunoSEQ multiplex PCR was the method, and the copy in TCRdb shows in-frame clones only, minus some. The data contain about 84,000 clones, 70% to 90% of them singletons. The rearrangement uses TRBV6-2 or TRBV6-3 and TRBJ2-2, with D perhaps given as TRBD1 or TRBD2 (5 bases each). Specimen: peripheral blood, collected 28 days after the second AZD1222 dose. The TCR comes from an adult who received the AZD1222 COVID-19 vaccine. CDR3 protein: CASSPPAGTFTGELFF. CDR3 DNA sequence: TGTGCCAGCAGCCCACCTGCCGGGACCTTCACCGGGGAGCTGTTTTTT.